What follows is one T cell receptor (beta chain) and its context. The data originate from a study of blood T cell repertoires in COVID-19. Background on the study: Acute and convalescent COVID-19 specimens originated in the United States, Italy and Spain. T cells, B-cell-depleted T cells, or PBMCs supplied cDNA or gDNA.

Produced via immunoSEQ multiplex PCR; TCRdb's table is partial and in-frame only. The sample includes almost 45,000 clones, about 70% of them seen just once. The germline CDR1 and CDR2 sequences are LNHDA and SQIVND (reference sequence). J was trimmed by 5 bases and V by 4 bases; bases with no gene match: 8. The CDR3 is 14 residues long. Sequencing was carried out using peripheral blood. This TCR was sampled from an elderly man with acute or convalescent COVID-19. The chain uses TRBV19 and TRBJ2-7; TRBD1 agrees at 7 bases. The CDR3 sequence: CASSTTGNAHEQYF. The CDR3 coding sequence is TGTGCCAGTAGTACGACAGGGAATGCCCACGAGCAGTACTTC.